A selection of T cell receptor beta chains follows, all from one sample in a study of blood T cell repertoires in COVID-19. Here immunoSEQ multiplex PCR was the method, and the copy in TCRdb shows in-frame clones only, minus some. Of over 150,000 clones in the sample, 60% to 85% are singletons; the top ten hold under 2%. Specimen: peripheral blood. Every receptor here comes from a man aged 80 or over with acute or convalescent COVID-19. The CDR3 runs from the conserved cysteine through the conserved F or W. A D gene is named only where the DNA matches it firmly. Where a row states a size, it is once, few, many or the class of an expanded clone; other rows omit it.

V	J	length	D	size	CDR3	DNA
TRBV19	TRBJ1-2	16	NA	NA	CASRKAANGDAWGYTF	TGTGCCAGTAGAAAAGCGGCGAACGGAGACGCTTGGGGCTACACCTTC
TRBV13	TRBJ1-4	17	TRBD1	NA	CASSLFPRGQGKEKLFF	TGTGCCAGCAGCTTATTCCCCAGGGGACAGGGAAAAGAAAAACTGTTTTTT
TRBV10-3	TRBJ1-2	13	NA	NA	CATAMGQGDGYTF	TGTGCCACGGCCATGGGGCAAGGAGATGGCTACACCTTC
TRBV7-3	TRBJ1-1	13	NA	NA	CASSEQKNTEAFF	TGTGCCAGCAGCGAGCAAAAGAACACTGAAGCTTTCTTT
TRBV28	TRBJ1-3	18	TRBD1	NA	CASEGTRDRVESGNTIYF	TGTGCCAGCGAGGGCACCAGGGACAGGGTGGAATCTGGAAACACCATATATTTT
TRBV10-1	TRBJ1-2	20	TRBD1	NA	CASSESPSRPGQGDLGGYTF	TGCGCCAGCAGTGAGTCCCCCTCCCGGCCGGGACAGGGGGATTTAGGAGGCTACACCTTC
TRBV14	TRBJ2-7	13	NA	NA	CASSQVGPYEQYF	TGTGCCAGCAGCCAAGTGGGCCCCTACGAGCAGTACTTC
TRBV20-1	TRBJ2-3	11	NA	NA	CSARDSPSQYF	TGCAGTGCTAGAGACTCCCCTTCCCAGTATTTT
TRBV15	TRBJ2-1	17	TRBD2	NA	CATSRDARRGGHNEQFF	TGTGCCACCAGCAGAGATGCTCGGCGGGGGGGCCACAATGAGCAGTTCTTC
TRBV29-1	TRBJ2-5	13	NA	NA	CSVGFTLQETQYF	TGCAGCGTTGGTTTCACTCTCCAAGAGACCCAGTACTTC
TRBV4-2	TRBJ2-5	16	TRBD2	once	CASSQVSSGGQETQYF	TGTGCCAGCAGCCAAGTTTCAAGCGGGGGACAAGAGACCCAGTACTTC
TRBV5-4	TRBJ1-3	14	TRBD1	few	CASSLGQGRNTIYF	TGTGCCAGCAGCCTGGGACAGGGCAGAAACACCATATATTTT
TRBV18	TRBJ1-2	15	NA	NA	CASSPTTGKNYGYTF	TGTGCCAGCTCACCGACTACAGGGAAAAACTATGGCTACACCTTC
TRBV14	TRBJ2-3	16	TRBD1	once	CASSQDKYTGVDTQYF	TGTGCCAGCAGCCAAGATAAATATACAGGGGTAGATACGCAGTATTTT
TRBV11-2	TRBJ1-1	16	NA	NA	CASSWDRSGMNTEAFF	TGTGCCAGCAGCTGGGATCGATCAGGGATGAACACTGAAGCTTTCTTT
TRBV12-3/TRBV12-4	TRBJ2-5	13	NA	NA	CASSGVGQETQYF	TGTGCCAGCAGTGGAGTGGGCCAAGAGACCCAGTACTTC
TRBV3-1/TRBV3-2	TRBJ2-5	15	TRBD1	NA	CASSPLQGGGKTQYF	TGTGCCAGCAGCCCTTTACAGGGGGGAGGAAAGACCCAGTACTTC
TRBV7-9	TRBJ1-2	14	TRBD1	NA	CASSSQGAPQGYTF	TGTGCCAGCAGCTCTCAGGGGGCGCCTCAAGGCTACACCTTC
TRBV7-9	TRBJ1-4	17	TRBD1	NA	CASSLVHQGTGNEKLFF	TGTGCCAGCAGCTTAGTCCATCAGGGGACAGGAAATGAAAAACTGTTTTTT
TRBV7-8	TRBJ2-3	15	TRBD2	NA	CASSFSGGRRDTQYF	TGTGCCAGCAGCTTTAGCGGGGGCCGAAGAGATACGCAGTATTTT
TRBV2	TRBJ1-2	12	TRBD1	once	CASREDRGGYTF	TGTGCCAGCAGGGAGGACAGGGGAGGCTACACCTTC
TRBV7-2	TRBJ1-4	14	TRBD1	few	CASSVGQANEKLFF	TGTGCCAGCAGTGTGGGACAGGCTAATGAAAAACTGTTTTTT
TRBV4-1	TRBJ2-2	16	NA	NA	CASSAMTDLNTGELFF	TGCGCCAGCAGCGCAATGACAGACCTAAACACCGGGGAGCTGTTTTTT
TRBV7-2	TRBJ2-2	16	TRBD2	NA	CASSLALAGVAGELFF	TGTGCCAGCAGCTTAGCGTTAGCGGGGGTGGCCGGGGAGCTGTTTTTT
TRBV28	TRBJ2-1	14	NA	once	CASSLYPAYNEQFF	TGTGCCAGCAGTCTGTACCCAGCCTACAATGAGCAGTTCTTC
TRBV28	TRBJ2-1	16	TRBD2	NA	CASTPSGTSGHNEQFF	TGTGCCAGCACCCCTTCCGGGACTAGCGGGCACAATGAGCAGTTCTTC
TRBV6-4	TRBJ1-2	13	TRBD1	NA	CASSATGGGGYTF	TGTGCCAGCAGCGCTACAGGGGGGGGAGGCTACACCTTC
TRBV3-1/TRBV3-2	TRBJ1-2	13	NA	NA	CASSPDKIYGYTF	TGTGCCAGCAGCCCGGACAAGATCTATGGCTACACCTTC
TRBV5-4	TRBJ2-2	16	NA	NA	CASSLAGAMGDGELFF	TGTGCCAGCAGCTTGGCAGGGGCCATGGGCGACGGGGAGCTGTTTTTT
TRBV11-2	TRBJ2-3	15	TRBD1	NA	CASRGSGQHTDTQYF	TGTGCCAGCAGGGGGTCGGGACAGCACACAGATACGCAGTATTTT
TRBV19	TRBJ1-4	16	TRBD1	many	CASREPTGTGWEKLFF	TGTGCCAGTAGAGAGCCCACCGGGACAGGTTGGGAAAAACTGTTTTTT
TRBV18	TRBJ2-2	13	NA	NA	CASSLGSTGELFF	TGTGCCAGCTCACTGGGGAGCACCGGGGAGCTGTTTTTT
TRBV10-3	TRBJ1-5	14	NA	NA	CAIRSDSGNQPQHF	TGTGCCATCAGATCAGACAGTGGCAATCAGCCCCAGCATTTT
TRBV7-9	TRBJ1-1	19	NA	NA	CASSPPKSQGQGMNTEAFF	TGTGCCAGCAGCCCTCCTAAATCCCAGGGGCAAGGGATGAACACTGAAGCTTTCTTT
TRBV7-2	TRBJ1-5	13	NA	NA	CASSSQVNQPQHF	TGTGCCAGCAGCTCGCAGGTCAATCAGCCCCAGCATTTT
TRBV6-5	TRBJ1-2	15	TRBD1	NA	CASSLQGAEGYGYTF	TGTGCCAGCAGCTTACAGGGGGCTGAGGGCTATGGCTACACCTTC
TRBV11-3	TRBJ2-1	15	NA	NA	CASSLSASSYNEQFF	TGTGCCAGCAGCTTAAGTGCGAGCTCCTACAATGAGCAGTTCTTC
TRBV28	TRBJ1-6	13	NA	once	CASRPQTTAPLHF	TGTGCCAGCAGGCCCCAAACTACGGCCCCCCTCCACTTT
TRBV4-2	TRBJ1-2	15	TRBD1	NA	CASSDGQGGYYGYTF	TGTGCCAGCAGCGACGGACAGGGGGGATACTATGGCTACACCTTC
TRBV3-1/TRBV3-2	TRBJ1-3	16	NA	NA	CASTPGGWDSGNTIYF	TGTGCCAGCACTCCTGGGGGGTGGGACTCTGGAAACACCATATATTTT
TRBV2	TRBJ2-3	13	TRBD2	many	CASSALASDTQYF	TGTGCCAGCAGTGCACTAGCGTCAGATACGCAGTATTTT
TRBV7-6	TRBJ2-1	15	NA	NA	CASSLLSSPYNEQFF	TGTGCCAGCAGCTTATTGTCTAGCCCCTACAATGAGCAGTTCTTC
TRBV6-4	TRBJ1-6	17	NA	NA	CASSDSGANPYNSPLHF	TGTGCCAGCAGTGACTCTGGGGCAAACCCGTATAATTCACCCCTCCACTTT
TRBV6-5	TRBJ1-6	12	NA	NA	CASRISPGTLHF	TGTGCCAGCAGGATTTCTCCCGGGACCCTCCACTTT
TRBV5-1	TRBJ1-3	15	NA	NA	CASSLGVGSGNTIYF	TGCGCCAGCAGCCTGGGCGTCGGCTCTGGAAACACCATATATTTT
TRBV11-3	TRBJ2-3	17	TRBD2	NA	CASSFLAGGRIHDTQYF	TGTGCCAGCAGCTTCCTAGCGGGGGGGCGGATCCACGATACGCAGTATTTT